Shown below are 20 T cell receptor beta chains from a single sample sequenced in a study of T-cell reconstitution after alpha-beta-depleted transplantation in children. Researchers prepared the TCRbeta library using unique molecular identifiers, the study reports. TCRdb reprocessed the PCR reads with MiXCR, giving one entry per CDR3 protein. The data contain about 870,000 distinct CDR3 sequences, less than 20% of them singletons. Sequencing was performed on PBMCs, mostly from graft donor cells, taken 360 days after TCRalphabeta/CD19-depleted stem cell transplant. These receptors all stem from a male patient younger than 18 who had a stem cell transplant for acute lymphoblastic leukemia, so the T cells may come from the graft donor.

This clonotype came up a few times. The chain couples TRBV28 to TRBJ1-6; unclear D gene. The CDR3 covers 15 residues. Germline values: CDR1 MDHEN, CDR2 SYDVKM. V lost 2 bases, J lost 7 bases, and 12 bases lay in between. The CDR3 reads CASSLSQGPNSPLHF. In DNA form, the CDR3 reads TGTGCCAGCAGTTTAAGTCAAGGGCCCAATTCACCCCTCCACTTT.

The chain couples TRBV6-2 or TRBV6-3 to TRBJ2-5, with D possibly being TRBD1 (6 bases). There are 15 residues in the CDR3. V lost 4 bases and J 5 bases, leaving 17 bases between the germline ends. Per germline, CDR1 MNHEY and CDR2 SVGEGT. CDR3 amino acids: CASSSPYRARETQYF. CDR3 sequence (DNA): TGTGCCAGCAGTTCTCCGTACAGGGCTCGGGAGACCCAGTACTTC.

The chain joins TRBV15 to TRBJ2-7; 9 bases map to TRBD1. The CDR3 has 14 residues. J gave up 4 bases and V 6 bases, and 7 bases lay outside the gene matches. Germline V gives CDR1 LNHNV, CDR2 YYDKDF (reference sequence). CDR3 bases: TGTGCCACCAGAAGGACAGGGGTGGGATACGAGCAGTACTTC. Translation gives CATRRTGVGYEQYF.

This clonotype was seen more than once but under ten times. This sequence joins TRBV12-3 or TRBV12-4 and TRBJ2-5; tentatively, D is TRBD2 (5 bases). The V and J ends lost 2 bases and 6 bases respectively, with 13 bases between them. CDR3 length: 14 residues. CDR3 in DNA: TGTGCCAGCAGTTTACCGGGGATTAGAAAGACCCAGTACTTC. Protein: CASSLPGIRKTQYF.

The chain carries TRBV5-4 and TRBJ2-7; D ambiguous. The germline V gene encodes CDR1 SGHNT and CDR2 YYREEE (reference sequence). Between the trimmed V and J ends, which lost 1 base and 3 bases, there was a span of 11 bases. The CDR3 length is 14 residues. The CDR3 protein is CASSLYEHIYEQYF. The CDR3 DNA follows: TGTGCCAGCAGCTTGTACGAGCATATCTACGAGCAGTACTTC.

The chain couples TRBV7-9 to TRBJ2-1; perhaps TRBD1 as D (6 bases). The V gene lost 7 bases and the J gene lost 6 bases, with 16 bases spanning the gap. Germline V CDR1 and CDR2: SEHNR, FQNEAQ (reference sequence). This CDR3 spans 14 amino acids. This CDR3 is CASTMGRGPNEQFF. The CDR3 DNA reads TGTGCCAGCACCATGGGCAGGGGCCCCAATGAGCAGTTCTTC.

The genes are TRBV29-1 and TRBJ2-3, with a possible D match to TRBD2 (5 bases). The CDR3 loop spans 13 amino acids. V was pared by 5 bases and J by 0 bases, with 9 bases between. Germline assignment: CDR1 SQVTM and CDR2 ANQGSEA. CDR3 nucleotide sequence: TGCAGCGTTCGTGGGAGAAGCACAGATACGCAGTATTTT. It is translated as CSVRGRSTDTQYF.

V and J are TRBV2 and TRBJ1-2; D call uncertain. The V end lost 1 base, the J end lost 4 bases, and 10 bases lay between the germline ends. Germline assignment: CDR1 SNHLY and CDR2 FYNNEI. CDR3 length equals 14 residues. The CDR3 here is CASSEGQPLYGYTF. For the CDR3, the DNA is TGTGCCAGCAGTGAAGGGCAGCCCCTCTATGGCTACACCTTC.

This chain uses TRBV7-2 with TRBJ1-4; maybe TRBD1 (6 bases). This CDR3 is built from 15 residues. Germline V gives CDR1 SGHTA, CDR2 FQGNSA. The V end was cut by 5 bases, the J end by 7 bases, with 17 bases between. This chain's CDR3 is CASSAQTGAGEKLFF. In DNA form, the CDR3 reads TGTGCCAGCAGCGCGCAGACGGGGGCTGGTGAAAAACTGTTTTTT.

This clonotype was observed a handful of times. CDR3 sequence: CAKPKGSWDTEAFF. The CDR3 DNA sequence: TGTGCCAAGCCAAAGGGGTCGTGGGACACTGAAGCTTTCTTT. J is TRBJ1-1 and V is TRBV24-1, with a tentative D call TRBD1 (5 bases). Germline CDR1 and CDR2: KGHDR and SFDVKD. Trimming cost V 11 bases and J 3 bases, with 18 bases left between them. CDR3 length equals 14 residues.

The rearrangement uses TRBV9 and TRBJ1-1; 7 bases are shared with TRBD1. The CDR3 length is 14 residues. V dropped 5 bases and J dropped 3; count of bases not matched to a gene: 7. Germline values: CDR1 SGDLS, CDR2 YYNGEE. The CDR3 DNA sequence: TGTGCCAGCAGGGGGGACAGTTTATACACTGAAGCTTTCTTT. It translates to CASRGDSLYTEAFF. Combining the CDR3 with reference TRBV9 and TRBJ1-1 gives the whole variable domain DSGVTQTPKHLITATGQRVTLRCSPRSGDLSVYWYQQSLDQGLQFLIQYYNGEERAKGNILERFSAQQFPDLHSELNLSSLELGDSALYFCASRGDSLYTEAFFGQGTRLTVV.

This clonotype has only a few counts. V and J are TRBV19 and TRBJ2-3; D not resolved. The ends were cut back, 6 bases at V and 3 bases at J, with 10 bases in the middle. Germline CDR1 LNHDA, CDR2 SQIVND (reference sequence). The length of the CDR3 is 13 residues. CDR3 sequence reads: CASRGIGTDTQYF. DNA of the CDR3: TGTGCCAGTAGAGGGATAGGAACAGATACGCAGTATTTT. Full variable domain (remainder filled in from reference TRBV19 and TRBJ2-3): DGGITQSPKYLFRKEGQNVTLSCEQNLNHDAMYWYRQDPGQGLRLIYYSQIVNDFQKGDIAEGYSVSREKKESFPLTVTSAQKNPTAFYLCASRGIGTDTQYFGPGTRLTVL.

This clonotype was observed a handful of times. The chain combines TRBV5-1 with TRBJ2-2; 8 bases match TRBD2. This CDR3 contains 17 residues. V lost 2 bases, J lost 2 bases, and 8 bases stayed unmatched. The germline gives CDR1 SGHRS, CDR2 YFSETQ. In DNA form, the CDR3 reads TGCGCCAGCAGCTTTACCCCGGGAGGGCCAAACACCGGGGAGCTGTTTTTT. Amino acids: CASSFTPGGPNTGELFF.

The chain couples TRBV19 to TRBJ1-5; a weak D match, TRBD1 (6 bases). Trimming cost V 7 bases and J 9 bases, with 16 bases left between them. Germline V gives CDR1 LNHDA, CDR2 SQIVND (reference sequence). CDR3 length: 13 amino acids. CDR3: CASTERGARPQHF. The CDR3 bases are TGTGCCAGTACCGAACGGGGGGCAAGGCCCCAGCATTTT.

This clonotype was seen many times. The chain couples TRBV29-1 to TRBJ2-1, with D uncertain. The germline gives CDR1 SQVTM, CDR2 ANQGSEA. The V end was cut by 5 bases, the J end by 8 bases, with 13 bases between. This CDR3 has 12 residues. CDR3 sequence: CSVLAPGYEQFF. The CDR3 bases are TGCAGCGTTCTGGCCCCTGGGTATGAGCAGTTCTTC.

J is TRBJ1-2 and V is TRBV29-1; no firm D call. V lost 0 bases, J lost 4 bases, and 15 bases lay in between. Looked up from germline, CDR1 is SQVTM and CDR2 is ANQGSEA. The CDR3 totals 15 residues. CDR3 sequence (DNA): TGCAGCGTTGAAGATCGTGTGGGGTTTGGCTATGGCTACACCTTC. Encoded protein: CSVEDRVGFGYGYTF. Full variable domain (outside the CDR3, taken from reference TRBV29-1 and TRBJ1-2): SAVISQKPSRDICQRGTSLTIQCQVDSQVTMMFWYRQQPGQSLTLIATANQGSEATYESGFVIDKFPISRPNLTFSTLTVSNMSPEDSSIYLCSVEDRVGFGYGYTFGSGTRLTVV.

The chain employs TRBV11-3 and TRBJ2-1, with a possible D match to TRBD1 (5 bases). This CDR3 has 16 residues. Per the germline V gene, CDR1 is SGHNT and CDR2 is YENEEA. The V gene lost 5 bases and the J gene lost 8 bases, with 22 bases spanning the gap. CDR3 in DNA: TGTGCCAGCAGCCGAGACGGGCCAATAGGGGTCGATGAGCAGTTCTTC. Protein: CASSRDGPIGVDEQFF.

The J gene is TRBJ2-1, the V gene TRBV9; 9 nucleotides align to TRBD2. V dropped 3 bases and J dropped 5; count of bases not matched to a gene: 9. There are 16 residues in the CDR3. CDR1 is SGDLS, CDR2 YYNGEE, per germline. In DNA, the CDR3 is TGTGCCAGCAGCGCACTTAGCGGGAGAATCCACAATGAGCAGTTCTTC. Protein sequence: CASSALSGRIHNEQFF.

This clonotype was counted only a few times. The CDR3 bases are TGTGCCAGCAGCCGGACAGGGGGCGAAGAGACCCAGTACTTC. This sequence encodes CASSRTGGEETQYF. The chain joins TRBV21-1 to TRBJ2-5; TRBD1, the D gene given by the table, was not confirmed from the DNA. TRBV21-1 is a pseudogene. The CDR3 runs to 14 residues.

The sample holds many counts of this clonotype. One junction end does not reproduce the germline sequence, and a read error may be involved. CDR3 DNA: TGTGCCAGCAGTTTAGGTCGGGAGACCCAGTACTTC. Its protein is CASSLGRETQYF. This rearrangement joins TRBV5-1 to TRBJ2-5; the D is unclear. CDR3 length: 12 amino acids. Per the germline V gene, CDR1 is SGHRS and CDR2 is YFSETQ.